This T cell receptor beta chain was captured by sequencing in a study of blood T cells in healthy people across ages. Then a second PCR, running about 6 to 12 cycles, was carried out with a sample-barcoded 5' primer and a J-beta primer mix. All samples yielded 3 million or more CDR3-containing paired-end reads. TCRdb passed the 5' RACE reads through MiXCR, listing each CDR3 protein once. Here the sample spans roughly 1,800,000 distinct CDR3 sequences, 49% being singletons. The CDR3 runs 15 residues. V dropped 5 bases and J dropped 0 bases, with 13 bases sitting between them. Germline CDR1 is SGHAT and CDR2 is FQNNGV.

The clonotype originates from a woman aged 40 to 49 in good health. The chain recombines TRBV11-2 with TRBJ2-5; a weak D match, TRBD1 (5 bases). The sequenced sample consisted of blood. CDR3 in DNA: TGTGCCAGCAGCCCTTTCAGGGTCCACCAAGAGACCCAGTACTTC. Amino acids: CASSPFRVHQETQYF. The whole variable domain, filled in from reference TRBV11-2 and TRBJ2-5, reads EAGVAQSPRYKIIEKRQSVAFWCNPISGHATLYWYQQILGQGPKLLIQFQNNGVVDDSQLPKDRFSAERLKGVDSTLKIQPAKLEDSAVYLCASSPFRVHQETQYFGPGTRLLVL.